The subject of this entry is one T cell receptor (beta chain). Antigen unknown. The data derive from a study of cytomegalovirus exposure and HLA in healthy donors. About the research overall: Earlier results showed approximately 110 million unique TCR beta sequences derived from roughly 180 million T cells.

A multiplex PCR was run with 60 Vbeta primers and 13 Jbeta primers. Profiled with immunoSEQ multiplex PCR; TCRdb holds only in-frame clones, not every one. Here the sample spans roughly 130,000 clones, around 73% being singletons. V was pared by 6 bases and J by 8 bases, with 10 bases of the junction left unmatched. The CDR3 runs 15 residues. Germline CDR1 is SEHNR and CDR2 is FQNEAQ (reference sequence). Study observations and caveats: From TCR beta sequences, most subjects' HLA-A and HLA-B alleles were reportedly predicted accurately. TCR beta V- and J-gene trimming, according to a later analysis, was linked to a missense DCLRE1C variant.

Sequenced: PBMCs. The chain joins TRBV7-9 to TRBJ2-2, with 9 bases identical to TRBD1. The receptor was isolated from a human donor in good health. CDR3 nucleotide sequence: TGTGCCAGCAGGCGACCGGGACAGGGATCGGGGGAGCTGTTTTTT. Its protein is CASRRPGQGSGELFF.